These 25 T cell receptor beta chains were all obtained from the same sample, sequenced in a study of OX40 agonist ivuxolimab in advanced cancers. Using immunoSEQ multiplex PCR, the repertoire was profiled, and TCRdb retains in-frame clones only, with some absent. The table shows tens of thousands of clones, with approximately 92% occurring only once. Sample: CD4+ or CD8+ T cells sorted from blood, taken in a trial of the OX40 agonist ivuxolimab. These receptors came from an adult with an advanced solid tumor such as melanoma, head and neck, liver or kidney cancer.

V gene TRBV6-1 combines with J gene TRBJ2-5; weak D call: TRBD2 (6 bases). Per the germline V gene, CDR1 is MNHNS and CDR2 is SASEGT. Trimming removed 6 bases at V and 5 bases at J, with 16 bases between. This CDR3 contains 14 residues. The CDR3 sequence is CASSPRTGGETQYF. CDR3 DNA sequence: TGTGCCAGCAGCCCCCGGACTGGGGGGGAGACCCAGTACTTC.

V is TRBV18 and J is TRBJ2-5; no firm D call. V was shortened by 2 bases and J by 1 base, with 5 bases between the two germline ends. This CDR3 contains 13 residues. Germline CDR1 and CDR2: KGHSH and LQKENI. This chain's CDR3 is CASSPNSQETQYF. CDR3 nucleotide sequence: TGTGCCAGCTCACCAAACAGCCAAGAGACCCAGTACTTC.

The genes are TRBV5-6 and TRBJ2-1; no reliable D call. Looked up from germline, CDR1 is SGHDT and CDR2 is YYEEEE. The CDR3 sequence is 15 residues long. V lost 6 bases to trimming and J lost 2 bases, with 15 bases between them. The CDR3 bases are TGTGCCAGCAATTTACTTCCGGCACCCTACAATGAGCAGTTCTTC. Translated, it gives CASNLLPAPYNEQFF.

The V and J genes are TRBV28 and TRBJ2-2; D possibly uses TRBD1 or TRBD2 (6 bases each). The CDR3 contains 17 residues. From germline, CDR1 is MDHEN and CDR2 SYDVKM. The V gene lost 6 bases and the J gene lost 2 bases, with 19 bases spanning the gap. CDR3 residues: CASSRPEGGSNTGELFF. The CDR3, as DNA: TGTGCCAGCAGCCGTCCTGAGGGGGGCAGTAACACCGGGGAGCTGTTTTTT.

The chain carries TRBV13 and TRBJ2-1; 7 positions match TRBD2. J was trimmed by 7 bases and V by 3 bases; bases with no gene match: 15. Germline V gene data show CDR1 as PRHDT and CDR2 as FYEKMQ (reference sequence). The CDR3 consists of 17 residues. CDR3 nucleotides: TGTGCCAGCAGCTTTTTCCGGAGGGAGGGCCGGGAAAATGAGCAGTTCTTC. Protein sequence: CASSFFRREGRENEQFF.

The CDR3 DNA is TGTGCCAGCAGCCGTGGACAGGGGTACAATCAGCCCCAGCATTTT. This sequence encodes CASSRGQGYNQPQHF. V is TRBV6-5 and J is TRBJ1-5, with 9 bases fitting TRBD1. The J segment lost 3 bases and the V segment lost 6 bases, leaving 6 bases of the junction unmatched. The CDR3 has 15 residues. Germline CDR1 reads MNHEY; CDR2 reads SVGAGI.

The J gene is TRBJ1-1, the V gene TRBV19; a possible D gene is TRBD1 (6 bases). The V end was cut by 1 base, the J end by 5 bases, with 11 bases between. In germline, CDR1 is LNHDA, CDR2 SQIVND (reference sequence). This CDR3 contains 14 residues. CDR3 protein: CASSIAGGRTEAFF. The CDR3, as DNA: TGTGCCAGTAGTATAGCGGGGGGGCGGACTGAAGCTTTCTTT.

The chain couples TRBV5-1 to TRBJ1-2; D unclear. Germline CDR1 is SGHRS and CDR2 is YFSETQ. The CDR3 runs to 17 residues. Trimming took off 5 bases at V and 2 bases at J, with 22 bases between the two ends. The DNA of the CDR3 is TGCGCCAGCAGTCTTAGTCCGGACTCTTTAGGAAACTATGGCTACACCTTC. Its translation: CASSLSPDSLGNYGYTF. The full variable domain, its missing parts supplied by reference TRBV5-1 and TRBJ1-2, is KAGVTQTPRYLIKTRGQQVTLSCSPISGHRSVSWYQQTPGQGLQFLFEYFSETQRNKGNFPGRFSGRQFSNSRSEMNVSTLELGDSALYLCASSLSPDSLGNYGYTFGSGTRLTVV.

V usage is TRBV2 and J usage is TRBJ2-4; D ambiguous. Germline V CDR1 and CDR2: SNHLY, FYNNEI. Trimming stripped 4 bases from V and 2 bases from J, with 15 bases between. The CDR3 is 16 amino acids. CDR3 protein: CASSVNRAGSKNIQYF. The CDR3 DNA follows: TGTGCCAGCAGTGTTAACCGCGCAGGCTCCAAAAACATTCAGTACTTC.

The V gene is TRBV4-3, the J gene TRBJ1-2, with TRBD1 matching 8 bases. This CDR3 is built from 14 residues. Germline V gene lookup returns CDR1 LGHNA and CDR2 YSLEER. V lost 0 bases, J lost 6 bases, and 3 bases stayed unmatched. This CDR3 is CASSQESGGHGYTF. For the CDR3, the DNA is TGCGCCAGCAGCCAAGAGTCAGGGGGCCATGGCTACACCTTC.

This sequence joins TRBV5-1 and TRBJ2-3, with 9 nucleotides matching TRBD2. The CDR3 contains 14 residues. Germline trimming cut 4 bases from V and 1 base from J; bases unmatched to any gene: 1. Germline CDR1 is SGHRS and CDR2 is YFSETQ. In nucleotides, the CDR3 is TGCGCCAGCAGCCGGACTAGCGGCACAGATACGCAGTATTTT. This translates into CASSRTSGTDTQYF.

This clone was picked up a small number of times. The chain couples TRBV28 to TRBJ1-5; D is perhaps TRBD1 (6 bases). In germline, CDR1 is MDHEN, CDR2 SYDVKM. This CDR3 region has 15 residues. Trimming took off 5 bases at V and 1 base at J, with 12 bases between the two ends. The chain's CDR3 is CASSEQGGSNQPQHF. CDR3 nucleotide sequence: TGTGCCAGCAGTGAACAGGGAGGCAGCAATCAGCCCCAGCATTTT.

This chain links TRBV7-9 with TRBJ1-3, with D unresolved. Germline V gives CDR1 SEHNR, CDR2 FQNEAQ (reference sequence). The CDR3 contains 12 residues. Trimming left V 5 bases short and J 4 bases short, with 6 bases between. The CDR3, as DNA: TGTGCCAGCAGCGGAACCGGAAACACCATATATTTT. Translated, it gives CASSGTGNTIYF.

This clone has only one observation. This chain connects TRBV27 to TRBJ1-1; D is uncertain. There are 15 residues in the CDR3. Germline loops: CDR1 MNHEY, CDR2 SMNVEV (reference sequence). Deletions cut 8 bases from V and 4 bases from J, with 20 bases between. DNA for the CDR3: TGTGCCAGCTACCCCGAGCAAGTCGTGACCACTGAAGCTTTCTTT. It codes for CASYPEQVVTTEAFF.

The V call is TRBV5-6, the J call TRBJ1-5; 8 bases are a match to TRBD1. The germline V gene has CDR1 SGHDT and CDR2 YYEEEE. V lost 7 bases, J lost 6 bases, and 6 bases stayed unmatched. This CDR3 is 13 amino acids long. The CDR3 is CASATGGFQPQHF. CDR3 bases: TGTGCCAGCGCTACAGGGGGTTTTCAGCCCCAGCATTTT.

This rearrangement joins TRBV7-2 to TRBJ1-1, with D unclear. Trimming left V 2 bases short and J 5 bases short, with 9 bases between. The CDR3 sequence is 13 residues long. Germline CDR1 is SGHTA and CDR2 is FQGNSA. In nucleotides, the CDR3 is TGTGCCAGCAGCTTATATCAGGTTACTGAAGCTTTCTTT. Translating it yields CASSLYQVTEAFF.

V and J are TRBV10-3 and TRBJ2-7; maybe TRBD2 (6 bases). V lost 10 bases, J lost 1 base, and 11 bases lay in between. Germline-derived CDR1 and CDR2 are ENHRY and SYGVKD. This CDR3 contains 12 residues. CDR3 DNA: TGTGCCACGGCACTAGCATCCTACGAGCAGTACTTC. Translating gives CATALASYEQYF.

The chain links TRBV6-6 to TRBJ1-1; D may be TRBD1 (5 bases). The CDR3 consists of 10 residues. The V gene's germline CDR1 is MNHNY and CDR2 SVGAGI (reference sequence). V was cut by 6 bases and J by 12 bases, with 11 bases left in between. The CDR3 spells CASREGKTFF. DNA for the CDR3: TGTGCCAGCAGAGAGGGGAAAACTTTCTTT.

CDR3 loop: CASSYVPDQPQHF. The CDR3 DNA reads as TGTGCCAGCAGTTACGTCCCAGATCAGCCCCAGCATTTT. The gene calls are TRBV27 and TRBJ1-5; no firm D call. V lost 4 bases and J 5 bases, leaving 9 bases between the germline ends. The germline gives CDR1 MNHEY, CDR2 SMNVEV (reference sequence). The CDR3 is 13 residues long.

V gene TRBV6-1 combines with J gene TRBJ1-3; perhaps TRBD1 as D (5 bases). V dropped 2 bases and J dropped 4 bases, with 15 bases sitting between them. Germline loops: CDR1 MNHNS, CDR2 SASEGT. The CDR3 contains 16 residues. The CDR3 is CASSEQGPAAGNTIYF. CDR3 DNA: TGTGCCAGCAGTGAACAGGGTCCCGCGGCAGGAAACACCATATATTTT.

The chain has TRBV6-6 and TRBJ1-1; TRBD1 agrees at 11 bases. The CDR3 covers 16 residues. Germline CDR1 is MNHNY and CDR2 is SVGAGI (reference sequence). The V and J ends lost 2 bases and 4 bases, in that order; junction bases with no gene match: 6. This CDR3 is CASSYGGTGGPTEAFF. Written as DNA, the CDR3 is TGTGCCAGCAGTTACGGAGGGACAGGGGGACCCACTGAAGCTTTCTTT.

The chain combines TRBV5-1 with TRBJ1-6; 8 positions agree with TRBD1. The CDR3 runs 16 residues. Per the germline V gene, CDR1 is SGHRS and CDR2 is YFSETQ. V shed 3 bases, J shed 0 bases, and the junction held 2 bases outside the gene matches. CDR3 DNA sequence: TGCGCCAGCAGCTGGACAGGGAGCTCCTATAATTCACCCCTCCACTTT. Its protein is CASSWTGSSYNSPLHF.

The V call is TRBV7-8, the J call TRBJ2-5, with D perhaps being TRBD1 or TRBD2 (5 bases each). CDR3 length: 17 amino acids. V lost 5 bases and J lost 3, with 22 bases in between. Per germline, CDR1 SGHVS and CDR2 FQNEAQ. The CDR3 loop reads CASSGTSVGGLEETQYF. The CDR3 DNA reads TGTGCCAGCAGCGGGACGTCGGTTGGGGGATTGGAAGAGACCCAGTACTTC. The complete variable domain, with remaining parts taken from reference TRBV7-8 and TRBJ2-5, reads GAGVSQSPRYKVAKRGQDVALRCDPISGHVSLFWYQQALGQGPEFLTYFQNEAQLDKSGLPSDRFFAERPEGSVSTLKIQRTQQEDSAVYLCASSGTSVGGLEETQYFGPGTRLLVL.

This clone has a single count. The chain carries TRBV9 and TRBJ1-1; D is ambiguous. This CDR3 comprises 14 residues. Trimming removed 0 bases from V and 0 bases from J, with 6 bases in between. CDR1 is SGDLS and CDR2 is YYNGEE in the germline V gene. CDR3 in amino acids: CASSVDPMNTEAFF. CDR3 DNA sequence: TGTGCCAGCAGCGTAGACCCCATGAACACTGAAGCTTTCTTT.

The chain joins TRBV6-1 to TRBJ1-4; D gene unclear. From germline, CDR1 is MNHNS and CDR2 SASEGT. The CDR3 runs to 15 residues. Trimming removed 7 bases at V and 3 bases at J, with 15 bases between. The CDR3 DNA reads as TGTGCCAGCACAGGCGGAAGGATAGCTAATGAAAAACTGTTTTTT. The encoded protein is CASTGGRIANEKLFF.